Listed below are T cell receptor beta chains from one sample, sequenced in a study of CD8 T cells in ankylosing spondylitis. TCRdb recomputed calls from the 5' RACE reads with MiXCR, one row per CDR3 protein. This sample has roughly 230,000 distinct CDR3 sequences, with approximately 10% found just once. Sequenced sample: blood, either unsorted or a sorted T cell fraction (not recorded which). The receptors shown here come from a male donor with ankylosing spondylitis or in good health (not recorded which). Each CDR3 is given with its conserved first and last residue. The D gene is left open where the match is weak. The size of a clone is reported for some rows only, either as once, few or many, or as a class for expanded clones.

clone_size: many; d_call: TRBD2; j_call: TRBJ2-1; v_call: TRBV7-9; cdr3_length: 16; cdr3_aa: CASSPPGGSEYNEQFF; cdr3_nt: TGTGCCAGCAGCCCCCCCGGCGGGAGTGAATACAATGAGCAGTTCTTC
clone_size: .; d_call: .; j_call: TRBJ2-6; v_call: TRBV6-2/TRBV6-3; cdr3_length: 20; cdr3_aa: CASRLGAERNPVAGANVLTF; cdr3_nt: TGTGCCAGCAGATTGGGGGCGGAGAGAAATCCCGTGGCTGGGGCCAACGTCCTGACTTTC
clone_size: .; d_call: .; j_call: TRBJ2-5; v_call: TRBV6-5; cdr3_length: 17; cdr3_aa: CASSYGGKGTQEETQYF; cdr3_nt: TGTGCCAGCAGTTACGGGGGGAAGGGGACCCAAGAAGAGACCCAGTACTTC
clone_size: many; d_call: .; j_call: TRBJ2-5; v_call: TRBV7-9; cdr3_length: 15; cdr3_aa: CASSPGRKGQETQYF; cdr3_nt: TGTGCCAGCAGTCCCGGTCGTAAAGGGCAAGAGACCCAGTACTTC
clone_size: .; d_call: .; j_call: TRBJ2-1; v_call: TRBV2; cdr3_length: 16; cdr3_aa: CASSEAGREWGNEQFF; cdr3_nt: TGTGCCAGCAGTGAAGCAGGCCGGGAGTGGGGCAATGAGCAGTTCTTC
clone_size: many; d_call: .; j_call: TRBJ1-2; v_call: TRBV6-2/TRBV6-3; cdr3_length: 14; cdr3_aa: CASRATGTRDGYTF; cdr3_nt: TGTGCCAGCAGGGCCACCGGGACACGGGATGGCTACACCTTC
clone_size: many; d_call: TRBD2; j_call: TRBJ2-1; v_call: TRBV4-1; cdr3_length: 21; cdr3_aa: CASSQVRTSGGHQSSYNEQFF; cdr3_nt: TGCGCCAGCAGCCAAGTGAGGACTAGCGGGGGACACCAGAGCTCCTACAATGAGCAGTTCTTC
clone_size: many; d_call: .; j_call: TRBJ2-1; v_call: TRBV20-1; cdr3_length: 14; cdr3_aa: CSALTYSTYNEQFF; cdr3_nt: TGCAGTGCCCTTACTTATTCAACCTACAATGAGCAGTTCTTC
clone_size: few; d_call: .; j_call: TRBJ2-3; v_call: TRBV20-1; cdr3_length: 16; cdr3_aa: CSARDRGDVSTDTQYF; cdr3_nt: TGCAGTGCTAGAGATCGGGGAGACGTGAGCACAGATACGCAGTATTTT
clone_size: many; d_call: .; j_call: TRBJ1-5; v_call: TRBV20-1; cdr3_length: 13; cdr3_aa: CSALGPNNQPQHF; cdr3_nt: TGCAGTGCTTTGGGACCGAACAATCAGCCCCAGCATTTT
clone_size: many; d_call: .; j_call: TRBJ2-2; v_call: TRBV5-1; cdr3_length: 17; cdr3_aa: CASSLAWTLSNTGELFF; cdr3_nt: TGCGCCAGCAGCTTGGCCTGGACTCTCAGCAACACCGGGGAGCTGTTTTTT
clone_size: .; d_call: TRBD1; j_call: TRBJ1-6; v_call: TRBV12-3/TRBV12-4; cdr3_length: 17; cdr3_aa: CASSLGDRGPRGSPLHF; cdr3_nt: TGTGCCAGCAGTTTAGGGGACAGGGGGCCAAGGGGCTCACCCCTCCACTTT
clone_size: many; d_call: TRBD1; j_call: TRBJ2-7; v_call: TRBV20-1; cdr3_length: 14; cdr3_aa: CSATGTGGKYEQYF; cdr3_nt: TGCAGTGCTACCGGGACAGGGGGCAAGTACGAGCAGTACTTC
clone_size: .; d_call: .; j_call: TRBJ2-7; v_call: TRBV5-4; cdr3_length: 13; cdr3_aa: CASSFSTSYEQYF; cdr3_nt: TGTGCCAGCAGCTTCAGCACCTCCTACGAGCAGTACTTC
clone_size: many; d_call: .; j_call: TRBJ2-1; v_call: TRBV10-3; cdr3_length: 14; cdr3_aa: CAISESKVLNEQFF; cdr3_nt: TGTGCCATCAGTGAGTCGAAGGTTCTCAATGAGCAGTTCTTC
clone_size: many; d_call: .; j_call: TRBJ2-7; v_call: TRBV5-1; cdr3_length: 14; cdr3_aa: CASSWEDNPYEQYF; cdr3_nt: TGCGCCAGCAGCTGGGAGGACAATCCCTACGAGCAGTACTTC
clone_size: .; d_call: TRBD1; j_call: TRBJ1-4; v_call: TRBV3-1; cdr3_length: 15; cdr3_aa: CASSQPQGAYEKLFF; cdr3_nt: TGTGCCAGCAGCCAGCCACAGGGGGCTTATGAAAAACTGTTTTTT
clone_size: few; d_call: .; j_call: TRBJ1-4; v_call: TRBV5-6; cdr3_length: 15; cdr3_aa: CASSRGGAGGEKLFF; cdr3_nt: TGTGCCAGCAGCCGCGGTGGGGCCGGGGGTGAAAAACTGTTTTTT
clone_size: many; d_call: .; j_call: TRBJ1-1; v_call: TRBV6-5; cdr3_length: 15; cdr3_aa: CASSSERGGYTEAFF; cdr3_nt: TGTGCCAGCAGTTCGGAGCGGGGCGGGTACACTGAAGCTTTCTTT
clone_size: .; d_call: TRBD2; j_call: TRBJ2-5; v_call: TRBV5-6; cdr3_length: 14; cdr3_aa: CASSPPTSAETQYF; cdr3_nt: TGTGCCAGCAGCCCCCCCACTAGCGCAGAGACCCAGTACTTC
clone_size: many; d_call: .; j_call: TRBJ2-3; v_call: TRBV12-3/TRBV12-4; cdr3_length: 12; cdr3_aa: CASRQGADTQYF; cdr3_nt: TGTGCCAGCAGACAAGGAGCTGATACGCAGTATTTT
clone_size: .; d_call: TRBD2; j_call: TRBJ2-1; v_call: TRBV20-1; cdr3_length: 17; cdr3_aa: CCARDVGRSGKMYEQFF; cdr3_nt: TGCTGTGCTAGAGATGTGGGTCGTAGCGGGAAAATGTATGAGCAGTTCTTC
clone_size: many; d_call: .; j_call: TRBJ1-4; v_call: TRBV4-2; cdr3_length: 15; cdr3_aa: CASSREENRNEKLFF; cdr3_nt: TGTGCCAGCAGCCGGGAGGAAAACCGCAATGAAAAACTGTTTTTT
clone_size: .; d_call: .; j_call: TRBJ1-1; v_call: TRBV7-2; cdr3_length: 17; cdr3_aa: CASSLGRGGTWVTEAFF; cdr3_nt: TGTGCCAGCAGCTTAGGGAGAGGGGGGACATGGGTCACTGAAGCTTTCTTT
clone_size: .; d_call: .; j_call: TRBJ1-2; v_call: TRBV6-1; cdr3_length: 18; cdr3_aa: CASSPRAGPGFCNYGYTF; cdr3_nt: TGTGCCAGCAGTCCCCGGGCGGGTCCGGGATTTTGTAACTATGGCTACACCTTC
clone_size: many; d_call: .; j_call: TRBJ2-5; v_call: TRBV5-1; cdr3_length: 14; cdr3_aa: CASSDYGVQETQYF; cdr3_nt: TGCGCCAGCAGCGACTACGGGGTCCAAGAGACCCAGTACTTC
clone_size: many; d_call: .; j_call: TRBJ2-2; v_call: TRBV9; cdr3_length: 14; cdr3_aa: CASSDSLKSGELFF; cdr3_nt: TGTGCCAGCAGCGATTCACTGAAGAGCGGGGAGCTGTTTTTT
clone_size: few; d_call: .; j_call: TRBJ1-2; v_call: TRBV5-6; cdr3_length: 12; cdr3_aa: CASSGGNYGYTF; cdr3_nt: TGTGCCAGCAGCGGCGGAAACTATGGCTACACCTTC
clone_size: .; d_call: .; j_call: TRBJ2-1; v_call: TRBV7-8; cdr3_length: 15; cdr3_aa: CASSSKEGGRNEQFF; cdr3_nt: TGTGCCAGCAGTTCCAAGGAAGGCGGGCGCAATGAGCAGTTCTTC
clone_size: many; d_call: TRBD1; j_call: TRBJ1-1; v_call: TRBV5-1; cdr3_length: 15; cdr3_aa: CASSLVGRGDTEAFF; cdr3_nt: TGCGCCAGCAGCTTGGTAGGCAGGGGGGACACTGAAGCTTTCTTT
clone_size: many; d_call: TRBD2; j_call: TRBJ2-5; v_call: TRBV7-2; cdr3_length: 15; cdr3_aa: CASSFLAGGPDTQYF; cdr3_nt: TGTGCCAGCAGCTTTCTAGCGGGGGGCCCCGATACCCAGTACTTC
clone_size: many; d_call: TRBD1; j_call: TRBJ2-3; v_call: TRBV12-3/TRBV12-4; cdr3_length: 14; cdr3_aa: CASSPTSGGDTQYF; cdr3_nt: TGTGCCAGCAGTCCCACCTCAGGGGGCGATACGCAGTATTTT
clone_size: many; d_call: .; j_call: TRBJ2-1; v_call: TRBV20-1; cdr3_length: 15; cdr3_aa: CSAREAPGPYNEQFF; cdr3_nt: TGCAGTGCTAGAGAAGCGCCAGGGCCCTACAATGAGCAGTTCTTC
clone_size: many; d_call: .; j_call: TRBJ1-1; v_call: TRBV30; cdr3_length: 11; cdr3_aa: CAWSDASEAFF; cdr3_nt: TGTGCCTGGAGTGATGCGTCTGAAGCTTTCTTT
clone_size: few; d_call: .; j_call: TRBJ1-4; v_call: TRBV7-2; cdr3_length: 15; cdr3_aa: CASSIPTGLREKLFF; cdr3_nt: TGTGCCAGCAGCATCCCGACGGGGCTAAGGGAAAAACTGTTTTTT
clone_size: .; d_call: TRBD1; j_call: TRBJ2-6; v_call: TRBV4-1; cdr3_length: 17; cdr3_aa: CASSLGQFALGANVLTF; cdr3_nt: TGCGCCAGCAGCCTGGGACAGTTTGCCCTGGGCGCCAACGTCCTGACTTTC
clone_size: many; d_call: .; j_call: TRBJ1-5; v_call: TRBV2; cdr3_length: 14; cdr3_aa: CASSEVDSNQPQHF; cdr3_nt: TGTGCCAGCAGTGAAGTCGATAGCAATCAGCCCCAGCATTTT
clone_size: many; d_call: TRBD2; j_call: TRBJ2-7; v_call: TRBV20-1; cdr3_length: 14; cdr3_aa: CSARDSGTSYEQYF; cdr3_nt: TGCAGTGCTAGAGACAGCGGGACTTCATACGAGCAGTACTTC
clone_size: .; d_call: .; j_call: TRBJ2-2; v_call: TRBV12-3/TRBV12-4; cdr3_length: 14; cdr3_aa: CAYKPPGDTGELFF; cdr3_nt: TGTGCTTACAAACCCCCAGGCGACACCGGGGAGCTGTTTTTT
clone_size: .; d_call: .; j_call: TRBJ1-3; v_call: TRBV27; cdr3_length: 14; cdr3_aa: CASSGSLGGNTIYF; cdr3_nt: TGTGCCAGCAGCGGCAGTCTTGGGGGAAACACCATATATTTT
clone_size: many; d_call: .; j_call: TRBJ1-5; v_call: TRBV7-2; cdr3_length: 14; cdr3_aa: CASSLTGHNQPQHF; cdr3_nt: TGTGCCAGCAGCCTAACAGGGCACAATCAGCCCCAGCATTTT